Listed here are 17 T cell receptor beta chains from one sample, sequenced in a study of CXCR4 blockade with PD-1 therapy in pancreatic cancer. Clones were read by immunoSEQ multiplex PCR, and TCRdb kept only the in-frame ones, dropping some. The sample comprises roughly 15,000 clones, around 72% of which are singletons, and approximately 6% rests with the top ten. Sequenced: tumor tissue. The receptor source for this set is a human donor with pancreatic ductal adenocarcinoma.

This rearrangement joins TRBV19 to TRBJ1-1; 8 nucleotides match TRBD1. There are 16 residues in the CDR3. Per germline, CDR1 LNHDA and CDR2 SQIVND (reference sequence). V lost 1 base, J lost 2 bases, and 6 bases stayed unmatched. The chain's CDR3 is CASSIAPDRVNTEAFF. CDR3 DNA: TGTGCCAGTAGTATAGCCCCGGACAGGGTAAACACTGAAGCTTTCTTT.

The chain joins TRBV18 to TRBJ2-3; 9 bases agree with TRBD1. The CDR3 spans 16 residues. CDR1 and CDR2 from the germline V gene are KGHSH and LQKENI. With V trimmed by 2 bases and J by 3 bases, 6 bases remained unmatched. The CDR3 protein is CASSPVGTGYTDTQYF. CDR3 sequence (DNA): TGTGCCAGCTCACCAGTCGGGACAGGGTATACAGATACGCAGTATTTT.

The rearrangement uses TRBV25-1 and TRBJ1-3, with D possibly being TRBD1 (5 bases). CDR3 length equals 12 residues. The germline V gene has CDR1 MGHDK and CDR2 SYGVNS. Trimming removed 6 bases from V and 2 bases from J, with 5 bases in between. CDR3 coding DNA: TGTGCCAGCAGGGGGGCTGGAAACACCATATATTTT. Protein product: CASRGAGNTIYF.

The genes are TRBV18 and TRBJ2-1; 12 positions match TRBD2. This CDR3 is 15 amino acids long. Germline loops: CDR1 KGHSH, CDR2 LQKENI. The V gene end was trimmed by 5 bases and the J gene end by 7 bases; junction bases not matched to a gene: 6. The CDR3 spells CASSTLAGGPNEQFF. The CDR3 DNA is TGTGCCAGCTCAACTCTAGCGGGAGGGCCGAATGAGCAGTTCTTC.

The chain combines TRBV28 with TRBJ2-3; 14 nucleotides agree with TRBD2. Unmatched junction bases numbered 1, after V lost 2 bases and J lost 3 bases. The CDR3 has 16 amino acids. CDR1 is MDHEN, CDR2 SYDVKM, per germline. The CDR3 DNA reads as TGTGCCAGCAGTTTAGGACTAGCGGGAGGTACAGATACGCAGTATTTT. It codes for CASSLGLAGGTDTQYF.

This clone was recorded once. The chain recombines TRBV19 with TRBJ2-6; D gene ambiguous. The CDR3 length is 17 residues. Trimming pared 0 bases from V and 0 bases from J, leaving 9 bases between. The germline V gene has CDR1 LNHDA and CDR2 SQIVND (reference sequence). CDR3 coding DNA: TGTGCCAGTAGTATAGATTATAAGGACTCTGGGGCCAACGTCCTGACTTTC. Translation: CASSIDYKDSGANVLTF.

V and J are TRBV10-1 and TRBJ2-3, with a tentative D call TRBD2 (5 bases). Trimming took 3 bases from V and 1 from J, leaving 17 bases between them. The CDR3 covers 17 residues. CDR1 is WNHNN, CDR2 SYGVQD, per germline (reference sequence). CDR3 sequence reads: CASSESQLDGCTDTQYF. In DNA form, the CDR3 reads TGCGCCAGCAGTGAATCCCAACTAGATGGTTGCACAGATACGCAGTATTTT.

Of note for this clone: No DNA is shown, since the ends of the CDR3 on it are uncertain; the CDR3 is the one TCRdb lists. This sequence joins TRBV28 and TRBJ2-2; the D call TRBD1 from the table was never checked on the DNA. The CDR3 length is 16 residues, termini included. The germline V gene encodes CDR1 MDHEN and CDR2 SYDVKM. The CDR3 loop reads CXXXXXXTGXXXXLFF.

The rearrangement uses TRBV29-1 and TRBJ1-5; D not certain. This CDR3 has 12 amino acids. Germline CDR1 SQVTM, CDR2 ANQGSEA. With 7 bases removed from V and 9 bases from J, the gap between germline ends came to 16 bases. CDR3 region: CSAGEGSGPQHF. CDR3 nucleotides: TGCAGCGCCGGGGAGGGTTCGGGGCCCCAGCATTTT.

This sequence joins TRBV28 and TRBJ2-4, with a possible D match to TRBD1 (6 bases). Germline V lookup: CDR1 MDHEN, CDR2 SYDVKM. V was trimmed by 6 bases and J by 0 bases, leaving 18 bases between them. The CDR3 spans 17 residues. The DNA for the CDR3 is TGTGCCAGCAGCCCGACAGGCCAGATTTTAGCCAAAAACATTCAGTACTTC. Translating it yields CASSPTGQILAKNIQYF.

The V gene is TRBV6-8, the J gene TRBJ1-1; maybe TRBD1 (5 bases). Between the trimmed V and J ends, which lost 5 bases and 2 bases, there was a span of 12 bases. Germline loops: CDR1 MNHGY, CDR2 SAAAGT. The CDR3 covers 14 residues. In DNA form, the CDR3 reads TGTGCCAGCAGTACGAACAGGCTAAACACTGAAGCTTTCTTT. It is translated as CASSTNRLNTEAFF.

The rearrangement joins TRBV19 to TRBJ1-5; TRBD1 is a possible D gene (5 bases). Germline-derived CDR1 and CDR2 are LNHDA and SQIVND (reference sequence). V was shortened by 1 base and J by 2 bases, with 12 bases between the two germline ends. The CDR3 covers 16 residues. CDR3 protein: CASSIVGTRRNQPQHF. The CDR3 DNA reads TGTGCCAGTAGTATAGTGGGGACCCGCCGCAATCAGCCCCAGCATTTT.

This chain links TRBV19 with TRBJ2-3, with 8 positions matching TRBD2. This CDR3 is built from 15 residues. V lost 6 bases, J lost 5 bases, and 10 bases stayed unmatched. The V gene's germline CDR1 is LNHDA and CDR2 SQIVND (reference sequence). The CDR3 region has the DNA TGTGCCAGTAGCGGGAGGGCCGGAGTTTTAGATACGCAGTATTTT. This translates into CASSGRAGVLDTQYF. Variable domain in full (rest from reference TRBV19 and TRBJ2-3): DGGITQSPKYLFRKEGQNVTLSCEQNLNHDAMYWYRQDPGQGLRLIYYSQIVNDFQKGDIAEGYSVSREKKESFPLTVTSAQKNPTAFYLCASSGRAGVLDTQYFGPGTRLTVL.

The V call is TRBV2, the J call TRBJ1-3; 9 nucleotides match TRBD1. Trimming took 2 bases from V and 6 from J; bases not matched to a gene: 5. Germline CDR1 is SNHLY and CDR2 is FYNNEI. The CDR3 runs to 15 residues. The CDR3 is CASSESRTGANTIYF. The CDR3 DNA is TGTGCCAGCAGTGAATCGCGGACAGGGGCAAACACCATATATTTT.

V usage is TRBV2 and J usage is TRBJ2-5, with D possibly matching TRBD1 (6 bases). The length of the CDR3 is 13 residues. Germline CDR1 is SNHLY and CDR2 is FYNNEI. V lost 5 bases and J lost 5, with 12 bases in between. CDR3: CASSQGLRETQYF. As DNA, the CDR3 is TGTGCCAGCAGTCAGGGGCTGAGGGAGACCCAGTACTTC.

The V and J genes are TRBV14 and TRBJ2-2, with D maybe TRBD1 (6 bases). Germline V gives CDR1 SGHDN, CDR2 FVKESK. Trimming shortened V by 2 bases and J by 6 bases, and 10 bases separated the two germline ends. The CDR3 totals 14 residues. The CDR3 reads CASSQSGAAGELFF. CDR3 nucleotide sequence: TGTGCCAGCAGCCAATCAGGGGCGGCCGGGGAGCTGTTTTTT.

This clone has just one count. The chain has TRBV15 and TRBJ2-7, with D hard to call. Trimming pared 4 bases from V and 0 bases from J, leaving 10 bases between. This CDR3 has 14 amino acids. Germline-derived CDR1 and CDR2 are LNHNV and YYDKDF (reference sequence). Here the CDR3 DNA reads TGTGCCACCAGCAAGGGCGGATACTCCTACGAGCAGTACTTC. This encodes CATSKGGYSYEQYF.